Following are 17 T cell receptor beta chains from one sample sequenced in a study of blood T cell repertoires in COVID-19. The repertoire was sequenced with immunoSEQ multiplex PCR; TCRdb's copy has only in-frame clones and lacks some. The repertoire holds roughly 150,000 clones, with 85% to 90% as singletons. Sequencing was done on a sample of peripheral blood. Every receptor here comes from a woman older than 75 with COVID-19, enrolled during active disease.

This chain connects TRBV28 to TRBJ1-5, with D tentatively TRBD1 (6 bases). V lost 6 bases to trimming and J lost 6 bases, with 15 bases between them. CDR3 length: 14 residues. Germline CDR1 and CDR2: MDHEN and SYDVKM. Written as DNA, the CDR3 is TGTGCCAGCAGGCCGGTGGGGGCCGTTCAGCCCCAGCATTTT. Translating gives CASRPVGAVQPQHF.

This sequence joins TRBV6-5 and TRBJ2-7; TRBD1 matches at 8 bases. V dropped 4 bases and J dropped 4; count of bases not matched to a gene: 12. From germline, CDR1 is MNHEY and CDR2 SVGAGI. The length of the CDR3 is 16 residues. The CDR3 here is CASSSIGQGKIYEQYF. The CDR3 coding sequence is TGTGCCAGCAGTTCGATAGGACAGGGAAAAATTTACGAGCAGTACTTC.

The table lists this clone with many counts. This rearrangement joins TRBV6-4 to TRBJ2-1, with 10 bases matching TRBD2. The CDR3 has 15 residues. V gave up 2 bases and J gave up 6 bases; unmatched junction bases: 4. Germline V lookup: CDR1 MRHNA, CDR2 SNTAGT. CDR3 protein: CASSDGLAGGNEQFF. Written as DNA, the CDR3 is TGTGCCAGCAGTGACGGGTTAGCGGGAGGCAATGAGCAGTTCTTC.

The gene calls are TRBV4-1 and TRBJ2-3; 9 bases are a match to TRBD2. Germline V gene lookup returns CDR1 MGHRA and CDR2 YSYEKL. V gave up 0 bases and J gave up 3 bases; unmatched junction bases: 10. The CDR3 covers 18 residues. In DNA form, the CDR3 reads TGCGCCAGCAGCCAAGATCAGGCGGGGGGGGGCCGGACAGATACGCAGTATTTT. This sequence encodes CASSQDQAGGGRTDTQYF.

This clone came up a few times. V gene TRBV10-3 combines with J gene TRBJ1-1; possibly TRBD1 for D (5 bases). The CDR3 covers 12 residues. Trimming cost V 8 bases and J 7 bases, with 14 bases left between them. The V gene's germline CDR1 is ENHRY and CDR2 SYGVKD. The CDR3 protein is CAIGARQFEAFF. Here the CDR3 DNA reads TGTGCCATCGGGGCCAGACAATTTGAAGCTTTCTTT.

This chain connects TRBV7-2 to TRBJ2-1; 8 positions agree with TRBD2. Germline CDR1 SGHTA, CDR2 FQGNSA. CDR3 length: 14 residues. With V trimmed by 6 bases and J by 3 bases, 4 bases remained unmatched. The CDR3 coding sequence is TGTGCCAGCAGAATAAGCGGGAGCTACAATGAGCAGTTCTTC. Its protein is CASRISGSYNEQFF.

This clone has only a few counts. V gene TRBV19 combines with J gene TRBJ1-1; no clear D gene. The germline CDR1 and CDR2 sequences are LNHDA and SQIVND (reference sequence). V dropped 5 bases and J dropped 3 bases, with 13 bases sitting between them. The CDR3 contains 14 residues. CDR3 nucleotides: TGTGCCAGTAGTTTCGGGGTCGGAGACACTGAAGCTTTCTTT. Translation: CASSFGVGDTEAFF.

The V gene is TRBV7-8, the J gene TRBJ2-3, with 8 bases aligning to TRBD1. Per the germline V gene, CDR1 is SGHVS and CDR2 is FQNEAQ. V trimming: 3 bases; J trimming: 1 base; junction bases outside the gene matches: 9. The CDR3 runs 17 residues. The CDR3 nucleotides read TGTGCCAGCAGCTTCACCTCAGGGGGCGTCGGCACAGATACGCAGTATTTT. Its translation is CASSFTSGGVGTDTQYF.

The CDR3 protein is CASSVAPGDLSQPQHF. The CDR3 nucleotides read TGTGCCAGCAGTGTCGCCCCGGGGGACTTGAGTCAGCCCCAGCATTTT. This chain joins TRBV7-8 and TRBJ1-5, with a tentative D call TRBD1 (5 bases). Germline-derived CDR1 and CDR2 are SGHVS and FQNEAQ. V shed 6 bases and J shed 6 bases, with 21 bases lying between them. The CDR3 length is 16 residues.

This rearrangement joins TRBV28 to TRBJ2-7; 13 positions match TRBD2. Germline CDR1 and CDR2: MDHEN and SYDVKM. Trimming at V came to 5 bases and at J to 3 bases, leaving 1 base not matched to a gene. There are 14 residues in the CDR3. The CDR3 DNA sequence: TGTGCCAGCAGTCGGACTAGCGGGAGCTACGAGCAGTACTTC. This sequence encodes CASSRTSGSYEQYF.

V usage is TRBV7-2 and J usage is TRBJ1-2; no clear D gene. V dropped 0 bases and J dropped 4 bases, with 12 bases sitting between them. The germline gives CDR1 SGHTA, CDR2 FQGNSA. There are 15 residues in the CDR3. CDR3 in amino acids: CASSLAGREGYGYTF. DNA of the CDR3: TGTGCCAGCAGCTTAGCGGGCCGGGAAGGCTATGGCTACACCTTC.

This rearrangement joins TRBV5-1 to TRBJ1-2; D is unclear. V was clipped by 4 bases and J by 3 bases, with 10 bases between them. There are 13 residues in the CDR3. From germline, CDR1 is SGHRS and CDR2 YFSETQ. The CDR3 DNA reads as TGCGCCAGCAGCCCTAATGCTGACTATGGCTACACCTTC. Protein sequence: CASSPNADYGYTF.

Written as DNA, the CDR3 is TGTGCCAGCAGTTTTGAGCCGAGGGAGACCCAGTACTTC. It specifies CASSFEPRETQYF. The chain employs TRBV27 and TRBJ2-5; the D is unclear. Germline V gives CDR1 MNHEY, CDR2 SMNVEV (reference sequence). V dropped 3 bases and J dropped 5 bases, with 10 bases sitting between them. This CDR3 has 13 residues.

The V gene is TRBV5-4, the J gene TRBJ2-3, with D possibly TRBD1 on 6 matching bases. Trimming removed 0 bases at V and 6 bases at J, with 11 bases between. Germline V gene data show CDR1 as SGHNT and CDR2 as YYREEE (reference sequence). This CDR3 is built from 14 residues. The CDR3 DNA reads TGTGCCAGCAGCTTGGTCAGGGGCGGGGATACGCAGTATTTT. Translated, it gives CASSLVRGGDTQYF.

The V and J genes are TRBV6-5 and TRBJ2-3, with D perhaps TRBD2 (6 bases). Trimming cost V 2 bases and J 8 bases, with 14 bases left between them. CDR1 and CDR2 (germline): MNHEY, SVGAGI. The CDR3 runs 14 residues. CDR3 protein: CASSYVREGGTQYF. The CDR3 coding sequence is TGTGCCAGCAGTTACGTGCGGGAAGGTGGTACGCAGTATTTT.

The rearrangement joins TRBV23-1 to TRBJ1-1, with D maybe TRBD1 (5 bases). TRBV23-1 belongs to the ORF category, with a function that is uncertain. Trimming took 0 bases from V and 7 from J, leaving 12 bases between them. CDR3 length: 14 residues. As DNA, the CDR3 is TGCGCCAGCAGTCAATCAGGAGAACAGGTTGAAGCTTTCTTT. Its protein product is CASSQSGEQVEAFF.

This chain connects TRBV5-1 to TRBJ1-5; no reliable D call. V lost 1 base to trimming and J lost 5 bases, with 16 bases between them. Looked up from germline, CDR1 is SGHRS and CDR2 is YFSETQ. This CDR3 spans 16 amino acids. The CDR3 region has the DNA TGCGCCAGCAGCTTGAGTGTCTCCGGTCCGGATCAGCCCCAGCATTTT. Its translation is CASSLSVSGPDQPQHF.